This T cell receptor (beta chain) was sequenced during a study of shared clonotypes between healthy human individuals. Study details: Three plates each covered CD4 naive and memory; CD8 naive two, CD8 memory one. Findings and caveats of the study: With few donors, the genetic and exposure-history diversity represented was limited. Across subsets, estimated richness was generally greater for naive than for memory populations.

The CDR3 length is 14 residues. Trimming stripped 4 bases from V and 6 bases from J, with 13 bases between. The germline gives CDR1 MNHNS, CDR2 SASEGT. On this clone: The antigen remains undetermined.

The study ran the assay at deep level. The method was immunoSEQ multiplex PCR; TCRdb's version includes in-frame clones alone and lacks a portion of them. Of more than 2 million clones listed, 95% are singletons. The sequencing input was naive CD4+ T cells sorted from blood. Documented subset: CD45RA+ positively selected. The sequence was obtained from a man aged 18 to 29 in good health. V gene TRBV6-1 combines with J gene TRBJ2-4; TRBD1 might be the D (6 bases). The CDR3 protein is CASSGGTGTNIQYF. The CDR3 DNA reads as TGTGCCAGCAGTGGGGGAACAGGGACAAACATTCAGTACTTC.